One sample yielded the 16 T cell receptor beta chains listed below, sequenced in a study of cytomegalovirus exposure and HLA in healthy donors. The PCR was carried out with 60 Vbeta primers and 13 Jbeta primers. Some clones are missing from TCRdb's copy, which holds only in-frame ones; the method was immunoSEQ multiplex PCR. The sample holds more than 85,000 clones, less than 70% seen once. The source material was PBMCs. The receptors were gathered from an older woman in good health and CMV-seropositive.

J is TRBJ2-1 and V is TRBV2, with D possibly TRBD2 on 6 matching bases. V was pared by 6 bases and J by 9 bases, with 9 bases between. Germline V gene lookup returns CDR1 SNHLY and CDR2 FYNNEI. The CDR3 is made up of 11 amino acids. The CDR3: CASRQEGEQFF. In nucleotides, the CDR3 is TGTGCCAGCAGGCAGGAGGGTGAGCAGTTCTTC.

This clone was detected only a few times. The rearrangement links TRBV30 to TRBJ2-6; D is perhaps TRBD2 (6 bases). The CDR3 is made up of 15 amino acids. Trimming removed 4 bases from V and 2 bases from J, with 12 bases in between. Germline CDR1 reads GTSNPN; CDR2 reads SVGIG (reference sequence). The CDR3 protein is CAWNRRGTGANVLTF. As DNA, the CDR3 is TGTGCCTGGAACAGACGGGGGACTGGGGCCAACGTCCTGACTTTC. The full variable domain, rest sourced from reference TRBV30 and TRBJ2-6, is SQTIHQWPATLVQPVGSPLSLECTVEGTSNPNLYWYRQAAGRGLQLLFYSVGIGQISSEVPQNLSASRPQDRQFILSSKKLLLSDSGFYLCAWNRRGTGANVLTFGAGSRLTVL.

This clone appeared once. The chain uses TRBV5-1 and TRBJ2-7, with a tentative D call TRBD1 (6 bases). Trimming took 0 bases from V and 7 from J, leaving 11 bases between them. The length of the CDR3 is 13 residues. Germline CDR1 is SGHRS and CDR2 is YFSETQ. The CDR3 bases are TGCGCCAGCAGCTTGGCAGGGGCGGTGGAGCAGTACTTC. It translates to CASSLAGAVEQYF. Supplemented by reference TRBV5-1 and TRBJ2-7, the full variable domain reads KAGVTQTPRYLIKTRGQQVTLSCSPISGHRSVSWYQQTPGQGLQFLFEYFSETQRNKGNFPGRFSGRQFSNSRSEMNVSTLELGDSALYLCASSLAGAVEQYFGPGTRLTVT.

This clone came up a few times. The chain joins TRBV6-5 to TRBJ1-2, with 9 bases aligning to TRBD1. After removal of 6 bases from V and 1 base from J, the junction contained 3 bases not matched to a gene. The CDR3 length is 14 residues. Germline values: CDR1 MNHEY, CDR2 SVGAGI. In nucleotides, the CDR3 is TGTGCCAGCAGAGACAGGGGGGGTAACTATGGCTACACCTTC. Amino acids: CASRDRGGNYGYTF.

Notes on this clone: The junction departs from the called germline gene at one end, perhaps through a read error. The V call is TRBV7-7, the J call TRBJ2-5; TRBD2 agrees at 12 bases. The length of the CDR3 is 16 residues. CDR1 SSHAT and CDR2 FNYEAQ come from the germline V gene (reference sequence). This chain's CDR3 is CASSQGLAGGGETQYF. CDR3 DNA: TGTGCTAGCAGCCAGGGACTAGCGGGCGGTGGAGAGACCCAGTACTTC.

This sequence joins TRBV5-1 and TRBJ1-5, with 10 positions matching TRBD1. The CDR3 totals 16 residues. Germline V lookup: CDR1 SGHRS, CDR2 YFSETQ. Trimming at V came to 0 bases and at J to 3 bases, leaving 3 bases not matched to a gene. The CDR3 is CASSLGDRGLNQPQHF. The CDR3 DNA reads as TGCGCCAGCAGCTTGGGGGACAGGGGTCTCAATCAGCCCCAGCATTTT.

V gene TRBV14 combines with J gene TRBJ1-1; D is unresolved. This CDR3 comprises 13 residues. V was clipped by 4 bases and J by 3 bases, with 9 bases between them. The germline gives CDR1 SGHDN, CDR2 FVKESK. CDR3 nucleotides: TGTGCCAGCAGCCCGCTATCCGACACTGAAGCTTTCTTT. The encoded protein is CASSPLSDTEAFF.

This chain connects TRBV11-2 to TRBJ2-7; 7 positions match TRBD2. The germline V gene has CDR1 SGHAT and CDR2 FQNNGV. The CDR3 totals 12 residues. Trimming took 6 bases from V and 2 from J; bases not matched to a gene: 1. The CDR3 loop is CASRAGAYEQYF. The DNA for the CDR3 is TGTGCCAGCAGGGCGGGGGCCTACGAGCAGTACTTC.

This clone came up a few times. Other DNA sequences in this specimen translate into the identical CDR3. This chain connects TRBV6-6 to TRBJ1-1; 8 bases agree with TRBD1. The germline CDR1 and CDR2 sequences are MNHNY and SVGAGI (reference sequence). The CDR3 contains 16 residues. V was pared by 6 bases and J by 1 base, with 10 bases of the junction left unmatched. The CDR3 DNA follows: TGTGCCAGCAGCCCACTCACAGGGGGAGGGAACACTGAAGCTTTCTTT. Translation: CASSPLTGGGNTEAFF.

In this sample, this clone is medium-sized. The chain is built from TRBV27 and TRBJ2-5; D call uncertain. Germline V CDR1 and CDR2: MNHEY, SMNVEV (reference sequence). This CDR3 is built from 11 residues. Trimming took off 3 bases at V and 5 bases at J, with 4 bases between the two ends. CDR3 DNA: TGTGCCAGCAGTTTTCGGGAGACCCAGTACTTC. This translates into CASSFRETQYF.

This chain joins TRBV7-9 and TRBJ2-7; a possible D gene is TRBD2 (5 bases). Germline assignment: CDR1 SEHNR and CDR2 FQNEAQ (reference sequence). V was pared by 1 base and J by 6 bases, with 13 bases between. The length of the CDR3 is 14 residues. The CDR3 reads CASSLDGVSTEQYF. The CDR3 DNA sequence: TGTGCCAGCAGCTTAGACGGGGTTAGTACCGAGCAGTACTTC.

Here the CDR3 DNA reads TGTGCCAGCTCACCAGATCGCGTAGCTGAAAAACTGTTTTTT. This translates into CASSPDRVAEKLFF. This chain uses TRBV18 with TRBJ1-4; no clear D gene. The CDR3 spans 14 residues. With 2 bases removed from V and 7 bases from J, the gap between germline ends came to 11 bases. The V gene's germline CDR1 is KGHSH and CDR2 LQKENI.

This clone was found a few times. V usage is TRBV30 and J usage is TRBJ1-4; 9 nucleotides match TRBD1. Germline CDR1 GTSNPN, CDR2 SVGIG (reference sequence). With 1 base clipped from V and 3 bases from J, the junction kept 3 bases outside the gene matches. The CDR3 runs 15 residues. The CDR3, as DNA: TGTGCCTGGAGTGCTGGACAGGGGTCTAATGAAAAACTGTTTTTT. Translating it yields CAWSAGQGSNEKLFF.

Only a few counts were recorded for this clone. CDR3 coding DNA: TGTGCCAGCAGTCTACAGAGCTCTGGAAACACCATATATTTT. This gives the protein CASSLQSSGNTIYF. V and J are TRBV2 and TRBJ1-3, with D hard to call. The CDR3 covers 14 residues. The V gene's germline CDR1 is SNHLY and CDR2 FYNNEI. Trimming shortened V by 5 bases and J by 0 bases, and 8 bases separated the two germline ends.

This rearrangement joins TRBV5-4 to TRBJ1-2, with a tentative D call TRBD1 (5 bases). CDR1 SGHNT and CDR2 YYREEE come from the germline V gene (reference sequence). V was clipped by 2 bases and J by 4 bases, with 9 bases between them. This CDR3 has 13 residues. The CDR3 reads CASSFDSAYGYTF. The DNA for the CDR3 is TGTGCCAGCAGCTTCGACAGTGCCTATGGCTACACCTTC.

The J gene is TRBJ2-7, the V gene TRBV5-4, with D perhaps TRBD1 (6 bases). The CDR3 length is 14 residues. The germline gives CDR1 SGHNT, CDR2 YYREEE (reference sequence). Trimming cost V 4 bases and J 2 bases, with 13 bases left between them. The CDR3 sequence is CASSRGQITYEQYF. The DNA for the CDR3 is TGTGCCAGCAGCCGCGGACAGATAACCTACGAGCAGTACTTC.